This passage covers 19 T cell receptor beta chains from one sample sequenced in a study of technical replicates of blood from several donors. Produced via immunoSEQ multiplex PCR; TCRdb's table is partial and in-frame only. The sample carries roughly 82,000 clones, about 89% recorded once. Sample: T cells isolated from PBMCs. All receptors come from a human donor in good health.

This chain joins TRBV6-1 and TRBJ1-6; tentatively, D is TRBD1 (5 bases). Germline V lookup: CDR1 MNHNS, CDR2 SASEGT. CDR3 size: 16 residues. V lost 3 bases, J lost 2 bases, and 11 bases lay in between. The CDR3 DNA follows: TGTGCCAGCAGTGAGGGGACTCTCCCCTATAATTCACCCCTCCACTTT. Translated: CASSEGTLPYNSPLHF.

V is TRBV2 and J is TRBJ1-2; maybe TRBD1 (6 bases). V was trimmed by 7 bases and J by 5 bases, leaving 20 bases between them. Looked up from germline, CDR1 is SNHLY and CDR2 is FYNNEI. The CDR3 sequence is 15 residues long. The CDR3 reads CASNLGGLGIYGYTF. The CDR3 region has the DNA TGTGCCAGCAACTTAGGGGGTTTAGGGATTTATGGCTACACCTTC.

This clone was seen a few times. The chain joins TRBV6-4 to TRBJ2-1; the match to TRBD2 covers 15 bases. This CDR3 is built from 16 residues. After removal of 2 bases from V and 8 bases from J, the junction contained 4 bases not matched to a gene. Germline V lookup: CDR1 MRHNA, CDR2 SNTAGT. This CDR3 reads CASSDRGLAGGDEQFF. The CDR3 DNA reads as TGTGCCAGCAGTGACCGGGGACTAGCGGGGGGAGATGAGCAGTTCTTC.

This chain connects TRBV6-5 to TRBJ1-2; TRBD1 is a possible D gene (5 bases). V was trimmed by 0 bases and J by 1 base, leaving 9 bases between them. Germline CDR1 reads MNHEY; CDR2 reads SVGAGI. The CDR3 runs to 15 residues. CDR3 residues: CASSYSTGLNYGYTF. As DNA, the CDR3 is TGTGCCAGCAGTTACTCGACGGGACTTAACTATGGCTACACCTTC.

The rearrangement joins TRBV29-1 to TRBJ2-5, with a tentative D call TRBD2 (6 bases). The V gene lost 2 bases and the J gene lost 4 bases, with 17 bases spanning the gap. The CDR3 contains 15 residues. From germline, CDR1 is SQVTM and CDR2 ANQGSEA. CDR3 nucleotides: TGCAGCGTTGAATTTAGGAGGGCAGCGCGAGAGACCCAGTACTTC. It codes for CSVEFRRAARETQYF.

The chain combines TRBV5-4 with TRBJ2-2; 10 bases agree with TRBD2. J was trimmed by 4 bases and V by 0 bases; bases with no gene match: 6. CDR3 size: 17 residues. CDR1 is SGHNT and CDR2 is YYREEE in the germline V gene (reference sequence). The CDR3 here is CASSLGGSGGATGELFF. The CDR3 nucleotides are TGTGCCAGCAGCTTGGGGGGAAGCGGGGGGGCCACCGGGGAGCTGTTTTTT.

The gene calls are TRBV5-1 and TRBJ1-6; D remains ambiguous. Trimming took 2 bases from V and 7 from J, leaving 13 bases between them. CDR1 is SGHRS and CDR2 is YFSETQ in the germline V gene. The CDR3 length is 15 residues. The CDR3 sequence: CASSFHRRINSPLHF. The CDR3 nucleotides read TGCGCCAGCAGCTTTCACAGACGCATCAATTCACCCCTCCACTTT.

The CDR3 DNA sequence: TGCGCCAGCAGCTTGCTTACGGGGGATTCGGGCACCGGGGAGCTGTTTTTT. This gives the protein CASSLLTGDSGTGELFF. J is TRBJ2-2 and V is TRBV5-1, with D perhaps matching TRBD2 (6 bases). Germline V gene data show CDR1 as SGHRS and CDR2 as YFSETQ. Trimming stripped 1 base from V and 4 bases from J, with 17 bases between. This CDR3 spans 17 amino acids.

The J gene is TRBJ1-5, the V gene TRBV28, with 7 bases that match TRBD1. In germline, CDR1 is MDHEN, CDR2 SYDVKM. V was pared by 6 bases and J by 0 bases, with 5 bases of the junction left unmatched. CDR3 length: 15 residues. CDR3 sequence (DNA): TGTGCCAGCAGGGGGACAGCTCATAGCAATCAGCCCCAGCATTTT. Translating it yields CASRGTAHSNQPQHF.

The chain has TRBV7-6 and TRBJ2-3; D is unresolved. V lost 5 bases and J lost 2, with 5 bases in between. Germline CDR1 reads SGHVS; CDR2 reads FNYEAQ. There are 12 residues in the CDR3. CDR3 nucleotides: TGTGCCAGCAGCACCTACACAGATACGCAGTATTTT. This sequence encodes CASSTYTDTQYF.

The chain recombines TRBV7-9 with TRBJ2-7; 8 positions agree with TRBD2. V shed 8 bases and J 6 bases; nucleotides not matched to a gene: 9. The CDR3 is 13 amino acids. The germline V gene has CDR1 SEHNR and CDR2 FQNEAQ (reference sequence). The CDR3 nucleotides read TGTGCCAGCGAAGCGGGAGTTTCACTCGAGCAGTACTTC. Translated, it gives CASEAGVSLEQYF.

The chain links TRBV2 to TRBJ2-1; 10 bases agree with TRBD2. This CDR3 has 16 residues. Germline V gives CDR1 SNHLY, CDR2 FYNNEI. The V and J ends lost 5 bases and 5 bases, in that order; junction bases with no gene match: 9. The DNA for the CDR3 is TGTGCCAGCAGTTATCTAGCGGGAGAACCCAACAATGAGCAGTTCTTC. Its translation: CASSYLAGEPNNEQFF.

This rearrangement joins TRBV5-6 to TRBJ2-7; 9 bases match TRBD1. The CDR3 has 15 amino acids. Germline CDR1 reads SGHDT; CDR2 reads YYEEEE. V shed 4 bases, J shed 4 bases, and the junction held 9 bases outside the gene matches. CDR3 loop: CASSPVGQGRYEQYF. CDR3 DNA sequence: TGTGCCAGCAGCCCAGTGGGACAGGGCAGGTACGAGCAGTACTTC.

In this sample, this clone turned up a few times. The chain recombines TRBV5-4 with TRBJ2-2; D unresolved. The CDR3 has 15 amino acids. Germline CDR1 SGHNT, CDR2 YYREEE (reference sequence). Trimming cost V 4 bases and J 7 bases, with 17 bases left between them. The CDR3 protein is CASSPLSGIRGELFF. CDR3 nucleotides: TGTGCCAGCAGCCCTCTCTCGGGTATTCGCGGGGAGCTGTTTTTT.

The chain combines TRBV4-1 with TRBJ1-1, with a weak D call TRBD1 (5 bases). V was cut by 2 bases and J by 1 base, with 8 bases left in between. The CDR3 runs 14 residues. The germline gives CDR1 MGHRA, CDR2 YSYEKL. The DNA of the CDR3 is TGCGCCAGCAGCCAACAAACAGGGAACACTGAAGCTTTCTTT. Translation: CASSQQTGNTEAFF.

The chain links TRBV19 to TRBJ1-2; D ambiguous. The CDR3 is 14 residues long. Between the trimmed V and J ends, which lost 1 base and 5 bases, there was a span of 11 bases. The V gene's germline CDR1 is LNHDA and CDR2 SQIVND (reference sequence). CDR3: CASSIGGVLYGYTF. In DNA form, the CDR3 reads TGTGCCAGTAGTATAGGAGGAGTTCTGTATGGCTACACCTTC.

V usage is TRBV11-2 and J usage is TRBJ2-7; possible D gene TRBD1, 6 bases. CDR1 and CDR2 from the germline V gene are SGHAT and FQNNGV. Trimming removed 1 base at V and 7 bases at J, with 20 bases between. CDR3 length: 16 residues. CDR3 coding DNA: TGTGCCAGCAGCTTAGGCCCTCAGGGGACCCCTTTTGAGCAGTACTTC. Protein: CASSLGPQGTPFEQYF.

This clone was seen more than once but under ten times. The chain carries TRBV10-3 and TRBJ2-1; 7 nucleotides align to TRBD1. The CDR3 is made up of 16 amino acids. V lost 6 bases, J lost 0 bases, and 8 bases stayed unmatched. The V gene's germline CDR1 is ENHRY and CDR2 SYGVKD. The CDR3 region has the DNA TGTGCCATCAGCTCCGACGGGGACAGCTCCTACAATGAGCAGTTCTTC. It is translated as CAISSDGDSSYNEQFF.

The rearrangement uses TRBV19 and TRBJ1-5; 7 bases line up with TRBD1. The CDR3 runs 16 residues. Germline values: CDR1 LNHDA, CDR2 SQIVND (reference sequence). V trimming: 4 bases; J trimming: 0 bases; junction bases outside the gene matches: 6. CDR3 residues: CASSSMTGNSNQPQHF. CDR3 coding DNA: TGTGCCAGTAGTAGTATGACAGGGAATAGCAATCAGCCCCAGCATTTT.